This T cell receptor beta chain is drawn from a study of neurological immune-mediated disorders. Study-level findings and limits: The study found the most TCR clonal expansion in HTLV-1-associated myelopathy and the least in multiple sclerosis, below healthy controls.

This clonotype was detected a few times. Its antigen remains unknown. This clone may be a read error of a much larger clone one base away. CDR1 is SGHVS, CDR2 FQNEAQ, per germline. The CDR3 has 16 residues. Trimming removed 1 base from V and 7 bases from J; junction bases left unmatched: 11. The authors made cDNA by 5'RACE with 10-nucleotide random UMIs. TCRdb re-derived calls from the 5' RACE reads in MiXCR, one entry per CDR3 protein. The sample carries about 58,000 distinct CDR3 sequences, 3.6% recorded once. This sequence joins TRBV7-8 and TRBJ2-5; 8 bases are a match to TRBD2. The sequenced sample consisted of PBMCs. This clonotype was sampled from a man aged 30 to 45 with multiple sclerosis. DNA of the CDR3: TGTGCCAGCAGCTTAGAGGCGGGGGGTACTGGTGGGACCCAGTACTTC. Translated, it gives CASSLEAGGTGGTQYF.